This T cell receptor beta chain was retrieved from a study of CD4 T cells in relation to SARS-CoV-2 and coronaviruses (dated by TCRdb to about 2021). At the level of the whole study: The ViraFEST assay cultured PBMCs with antigen for nine to eleven days, then sequenced TCR beta CDR3s to find antigen-specific clonal expansions. An HIV-1 Nef peptide pool or a culture without peptide was used as the negative reference condition. Patient-derived lymphoblastoid cell lines were used to map the HLA restriction of shared crossreactive spike epitopes. Memory CD4+ T cell crossreactivity between SARS-CoV-2 and common cold coronavirus spike proteins was assessed at the TCR clonotype level in the study. The Adaptive Biotechnologies TCR-sequencing kit was used for samples from three pre-COVID donors and for the naive versus memory experiments, whereas the other data were Illumina-based. For other donors in the study, expansion assays were sequenced with a different, Illumina-based TCR-beta assay. The investigation overall reported the following: Compared with monoreactive clones, crossreactive clones had significantly weaker SARS-CoV-2-driven expansion, a result consistent with antigenic imprinting. Pre-pandemic and post-infection samples were not both contributed by any donor, so tracing of the source of pre-existing responses was limited. Memory CD4+ clonotypes crossrecognizing SARS-CoV-2 and at least one common cold coronavirus spike were found in 55% to 70% of donors. Small numbers of patients and of tested TCRs were a limitation of the study. Because the crossreactivity analysis focused on spike protein, crossreactivity against other viral proteins was not assessed.

Library method: the immunoSEQ multiplex PCR assay. The paper's processing steps were these. Preprocessing removed nonproductive sequences and CDR3s not starting with C, not ending with F or W, or shorter than 7 amino acids. Antigen-specific clonotypes were called with the MANAFEST web app on the basis of expansion relative to the reference and to other culture wells. A clone counted as positive if significantly expanded in 2 of 3 replicate wells versus the reference culture at FDR below 0.05. A further requirement for positive clones was significant expansion compared with all other tandem wells, along with an odds ratio above 5. CDR3 homology was quantified as pairwise Levenshtein distance, calculated with the stringdist R package after three terminal residues were trimmed from each end. In TCRdb, the immuneACCESS table is reduced to in-frame sequences with V and J assigned. These tables do not hold every clone; where another copy was compared, an unresolved V gene accounts for under half, and the others remain unexplained. The DNA was the basis for D and trimming; V, J and clone size are from that table. The sample table contains around 23,000 clones; only one count was recorded for around 68% of them. 15% to 20% of the sample lies in the top ten.

CD4+ T cells from unexposed donors were collected before the COVID-19 pandemic (2011-2018). Following 10 days of culture, the EasySep CD4+ T cell isolation kit was used to isolate CD4+ T cells. As cell numbers permitted, CD4+ T cells from unexposed donors were tested for reactivity to SARS-CoV-2 S and N and to four common cold coronavirus spike pools. About 2.2 million PBMCs per well were cultured in IMDM with approximately 4.5% human AB serum and 8.5 to 10 IU/ml IL-2. Half of the culture medium was replaced with fresh IL-2-containing medium on days 3 and 7. Each peptide culture condition was generally run in triplicate replicate wells. The leukapheresis product for the unexposed donors was obtained through commercial purchase. Ficoll-Paque PLUS gradient centrifugation was used to isolate PBMCs from leukapheresis product or whole blood. PBMCs were either cryopreserved at -140°C or used fresh in the expansion assay. The QIAamp Micro DNA Kit was used to extract genomic DNA from the CD4+ T cells.

Via the germline V gene, CDR1 is LGHNT and CDR2 FRNRAP. Counted from cysteine to phenylalanine, this CDR3 has 16 amino acids. Just CDR3 DNA is preserved here, 48 bases in frame from base 1. V was cut back by 1 base and J by 4 bases, leaving a gap of 16 bases between them. Of note for this clone: The specificity of this receptor is unknown. Base qualities are not provided; no much larger clone lies one nucleotide away.

Sample: CD4+ T cells from PBMCs, cultured in vitro. The source of this sequence is a human donor in good health. This sequence uses TRBV12-5 and TRBJ2-5; the D segment may tentatively be TRBD1 or TRBD2, each giving 6 matched bases. The DNA sequence is TGTGCTAGTGGTTTGGACCTCCCGGGGGCGCGAGAGACCCAGTACTTC. Its protein is CASGLDLPGARETQYF.